The 30 T cell receptor beta chains listed next were all sequenced from one sample in a study of T-cell memory formation after mild COVID-19. TCRdb called the 5' RACE reads again in MiXCR, with one record for every CDR3 protein. Of about 200,000 distinct CDR3 sequences in the sample, roughly 10% were seen once. What was sequenced was PBMCs or a T cell subset sorted from them (not recorded which). These receptors were taken from a man aged 18 to 35 who had mild COVID-19 (a few samples of this study predate the infection). Cell type and time point are not known.

This clonotype was observed many times. The chain is built from TRBV29-1 and TRBJ2-1; no clear D gene. The CDR3 extends over 13 amino acids. V was shortened by 3 bases and J by 3 bases, with 9 bases between the two germline ends. CDR1 and CDR2 from the germline V gene are SQVTM and ANQGSEA. CDR3 coding DNA: TGCAGCGTTGACAGGAACAGCTACAATGAGCAGTTCTTC. This codes for CSVDRNSYNEQFF.

The CDR3 loop is CASSRGWTQYF. The CDR3 DNA reads as TGTGCCAGCAGCCGGGGTTGGACCCAGTACTTC. The J gene is TRBJ2-5, the V gene TRBV3-1; D not resolved. The germline CDR1 and CDR2 sequences are LGHDT and YNNKEL (reference sequence). The CDR3 is 11 residues long. With 4 bases removed from V and 7 bases from J, the gap between germline ends came to 7 bases.

This chain uses TRBV4-2 with TRBJ2-2, with 9 bases aligning to TRBD2. This CDR3 is built from 15 residues. V lost 0 bases, J lost 6 bases, and 2 bases stayed unmatched. CDR1 is LGHNA and CDR2 is YNFKEQ in the germline V gene. CDR3 coding DNA: TGTGCCAGCAGCCAAGAAGCGGGGGGTTCCGGGGAGCTGTTTTTT. Encoded protein: CASSQEAGGSGELFF.

This clonotype was counted only a few times. The chain combines TRBV15 with TRBJ2-1; TRBD2 matches 8 bases. Per the germline V gene, CDR1 is LNHNV and CDR2 is YYDKDF (reference sequence). This CDR3 spans 14 amino acids. Losses at the gene ends were 3 bases for V and 5 bases for J; bases not matched to a gene: 3. The CDR3, as DNA: TGTGCCACCAGCAGGCGGGGGGCTAACAATGAGCAGTTCTTC. Its translation: CATSRRGANNEQFF.

This clonotype was found a few times. This rearrangement joins TRBV7-9 to TRBJ2-2; D not certain. Trimming left V 2 bases short and J 4 bases short, with 5 bases between. The germline V gene encodes CDR1 SEHNR and CDR2 FQNEAQ (reference sequence). The CDR3 is 13 amino acids. CDR3 bases: TGTGCCAGCAGCTTATGGCCCACCGGGGAGCTGTTTTTT. This codes for CASSLWPTGELFF.

The table lists this clonotype with many counts. This chain joins TRBV5-6 and TRBJ1-5; D unclear. The CDR3 extends over 15 amino acids. The germline CDR1 and CDR2 sequences are SGHDT and YYEEEE. Trimming took 5 bases from V and 1 from J, leaving 13 bases between them. CDR3 in amino acids: CASSKTSGSNQPQHF. For the CDR3, the DNA is TGTGCCAGCAGTAAGACCTCTGGAAGCAATCAGCCCCAGCATTTT. Complete variable domain (other parts from reference TRBV5-6 and TRBJ1-5): DAGVTQSPTHLIKTRGQQVTLRCSPKSGHDTVSWYQQALGQGPQFIFQYYEEEERQRGNFPDRFSGHQFPNYSSELNVNALLLGDSALYLCASSKTSGSNQPQHFGDGTRLSIL.

This clonotype has just a few counts. The chain joins TRBV6-6 to TRBJ2-7; TRBD1 aligns across 8 bases. The V gene's germline CDR1 is MNHNY and CDR2 SVGAGI (reference sequence). The V and J ends lost 6 bases and 9 bases, in that order; junction bases with no gene match: 4. CDR3 size: 11 residues. CDR3 in DNA: TGTGCCAGCAGGCAGGGGGCTCGGCAGTACGTC. This codes for CASRQGARQYV.

The J gene is TRBJ2-7, the V gene TRBV5-1, with 9 positions matching TRBD1. Trimming cost V 2 bases and J 2 bases; bases outside gene matches: 5. Per germline, CDR1 SGHRS and CDR2 YFSETQ. This CDR3 spans 15 amino acids. CDR3 sequence (DNA): TGCGCCAGCAGCTTTTGGACAGGGGACCCCTACGAGCAGTACTTC. Its translation is CASSFWTGDPYEQYF.

This clonotype was picked up a small number of times. This chain links TRBV9 with TRBJ2-3; 9 bases fit TRBD2. The CDR3 is 15 amino acids. Looked up from germline, CDR1 is SGDLS and CDR2 is YYNGEE. Trimming at V came to 3 bases and at J to 4 bases, leaving 6 bases not matched to a gene. CDR3 DNA sequence: TGTGCCAGCAGCGGTGCGGGGGGGCGCCCAGATACGCAGTATTTT. The encoded protein is CASSGAGGRPDTQYF.

The sample holds many counts of this clonotype. CDR3 loop: CASNDYLPKNEQFF. The DNA for the CDR3 is TGTGCCAGCAACGACTACCTCCCTAAGAATGAGCAGTTCTTC. This chain connects TRBV7-8 to TRBJ2-1, with a weak D call TRBD2 (5 bases). Germline V gene sequence: CDR1 SGHVS, CDR2 FQNEAQ. The CDR3 covers 14 residues. Trimming pared 7 bases from V and 7 bases from J, leaving 17 bases between.

This clonotype turned up a few times. V and J are TRBV6-5 and TRBJ2-2, with TRBD1 matching 8 bases. Germline loops: CDR1 MNHEY, CDR2 SVGAGI. This CDR3 comprises 18 residues. V gave up 7 bases and J gave up 1 base; unmatched junction bases: 14. CDR3: CASTMYGFGTGNTGELFF. The CDR3, as DNA: TGTGCCAGCACAATGTATGGTTTCGGGACAGGGAACACCGGGGAGCTGTTTTTT.

The V and J genes are TRBV29-1 and TRBJ1-1; no reliable D call. This CDR3 spans 15 amino acids. Trimming removed 4 bases at V and 1 base at J, with 16 bases between. Germline V gene sequence: CDR1 SQVTM, CDR2 ANQGSEA. CDR3 nucleotide sequence: TGCAGCGTTGTAACCCCCCTTGGTAGGAACACTGAAGCTTTCTTT. This sequence encodes CSVVTPLGRNTEAFF.

This clonotype was counted between two and nine times. J is TRBJ1-2 and V is TRBV24-1; weak D call: TRBD1 (6 bases). This CDR3 has 12 amino acids. The V gene lost 2 bases and the J gene lost 14 bases, with 14 bases spanning the gap. Germline lookup yields CDR1 KGHDR and CDR2 SFDVKD. CDR3 nucleotides: TGTGCCACCAGTGATTCCGACAGGAGGTGGACCTTC. Its protein product is CATSDSDRRWTF.

A single count supports this clonotype. At one of its ends the junction is not consistent with the germline gene, which may arise from a read error. V gene TRBV12-3 or TRBV12-4 combines with J gene TRBJ1-1; perhaps TRBD1 as D (5 bases). The CDR3 runs to 15 residues. As DNA, the CDR3 is TGTGACAGCAGGGCGTCGGGTCTAGCGAACACTGAAGCTTTCTTT. It codes for CDSRASGLANTEAFF.

The chain links TRBV7-2 to TRBJ2-5; D assignment may be TRBD1 or TRBD2 (6 bases each). The CDR3 runs 14 residues. Per the germline V gene, CDR1 is SGHTA and CDR2 is FQGNSA. V dropped 6 bases and J dropped 9 bases, with 20 bases sitting between them. CDR3 nucleotides: TGTGCCAGCAGTCTCCGGGGGCAGACCTCGGCCCAGTACTTC. Protein product: CASSLRGQTSAQYF.

This clonotype has just a few counts. This chain links TRBV5-1 with TRBJ2-5, with D perhaps TRBD1 (6 bases). The ends were cut back, 0 bases at V and 5 bases at J, with 17 bases in the middle. CDR1 SGHRS and CDR2 YFSETQ come from the germline V gene. The length of the CDR3 is 16 residues. The DNA of the CDR3 is TGCGCCAGCAGCTTGGCGGACAGAAGAGCAGGTGAGACCCAGTACTTC. Translated: CASSLADRRAGETQYF.

This chain connects TRBV20-1 to TRBJ1-2; D may be TRBD1 (6 bases). CDR1 and CDR2 (germline): DFQATT, SNEGSKA (reference sequence). There are 13 residues in the CDR3. V was pared by 3 bases and J by 5 bases, with 13 bases between. The CDR3 sequence: CSASVTGTYGYTF. DNA of the CDR3: TGCAGTGCTAGTGTCACAGGGACGTATGGCTACACCTTC.

The chain employs TRBV12-3 or TRBV12-4 and TRBJ2-3; 9 nucleotides align to TRBD2. This CDR3 has 14 amino acids. The V segment lost 7 bases and the J segment 7 bases; nucleotides outside the gene matches: 9. The CDR3 is CASTPRGGHNTQYF. The CDR3 DNA sequence: TGTGCCAGCACCCCGCGGGGGGGCCACAATACGCAGTATTTT.

This clonotype was recorded a few times. V usage is TRBV20-1 and J usage is TRBJ2-2; D may be TRBD1 (6 bases). This CDR3 has 13 amino acids. Germline CDR1 reads DFQATT; CDR2 reads SNEGSKA (reference sequence). Trimming removed 2 bases from V and 5 bases from J, with 9 bases in between. For the CDR3, the DNA is TGCAGTGCTAGACGACAGGCAACCGGGGAGCTGTTTTTT. Protein sequence: CSARRQATGELFF.

The CDR3 sequence is CASSYSQGTMNTEAFF. In nucleotides, the CDR3 is TGTGCCAGCAGTTACTCGCAGGGCACTATGAACACTGAAGCTTTCTTT. The gene calls are TRBV6-2 or TRBV6-3 and TRBJ1-1; tentatively, D is TRBD1 (5 bases). Germline V lookup: CDR1 MNHEY, CDR2 SVGEGT. Trimming shortened V by 0 bases and J by 0 bases, and 11 bases separated the two germline ends. The CDR3 consists of 16 residues.

The V and J genes are TRBV19 and TRBJ1-2; 7 bases map to TRBD1. CDR3 length: 14 residues. V lost 9 bases to trimming and J lost 4 bases; unmatched junction nucleotides: 11. CDR1 is LNHDA and CDR2 is SQIVND in the germline V gene (reference sequence). CDR3 nucleotide sequence: TGTGCCAGCCGAGACACAGGGGAGGTCTATGGCTACACCTTC. It encodes CASRDTGEVYGYTF.

The J gene is TRBJ2-5, the V gene TRBV20-1; 9 bases align to TRBD2. Germline V gene sequence: CDR1 DFQATT, CDR2 SNEGSKA (reference sequence). The CDR3 is made up of 15 amino acids. J gave up 4 bases and V 3 bases, and 9 bases lay outside the gene matches. The CDR3 spells CSARRGGGFAETQYF. For the CDR3, the DNA is TGCAGTGCTAGGCGCGGGGGGGGATTCGCAGAGACCCAGTACTTC.

This clonotype has just a few counts. V and J are TRBV18 and TRBJ1-1, with 8 bases fitting TRBD1. The V gene's germline CDR1 is KGHSH and CDR2 LQKENI. The CDR3 consists of 14 residues. After removal of 1 base from V and 8 bases from J, the junction contained 6 bases not matched to a gene. The chain's CDR3 is CASSPRGRQGEAFF. CDR3 bases: TGTGCCAGCTCACCACGTGGACGACAGGGGGAAGCTTTCTTT.

This clonotype was seen a single time. This chain uses TRBV12-3 or TRBV12-4 with TRBJ1-5, with TRBD1 as a possible D gene (5 bases). The CDR3 runs to 14 residues. Trimming left V 7 bases short and J 5 bases short, with 15 bases between. In DNA form, the CDR3 reads TGTGCCAGCACTGGGGGAGTGATCTATCAGCCCCAGCATTTT. Translation gives CASTGGVIYQPQHF.

The chain carries TRBV29-1 and TRBJ2-5; D not certain. The germline gives CDR1 SQVTM, CDR2 ANQGSEA. With 4 bases removed from V and 5 bases from J, the gap between germline ends came to 8 bases. This CDR3 contains 11 residues. The CDR3, as DNA: TGCAGCGTTGGGGGTTGGGAGACCCAGTACTTC. Translation: CSVGGWETQYF.

The V gene is TRBV18, the J gene TRBJ2-1; D unresolved. Germline values: CDR1 KGHSH, CDR2 LQKENI. The CDR3 contains 14 residues. Trimming took 2 bases from V and 6 from J, leaving 11 bases between them. CDR3 sequence reads: CASSPWGTGNEQFF. For the CDR3, the DNA is TGTGCCAGCTCACCATGGGGTACTGGCAATGAGCAGTTCTTC.

This clonotype was seen at least ten times. This chain uses TRBV6-5 with TRBJ2-5; a weak D match, TRBD1 (7 bases). Germline V CDR1 and CDR2: MNHEY, SVGAGI. Trimming stripped 2 bases from V and 5 bases from J, with 15 bases between. This CDR3 region has 15 residues. CDR3 region: CASSYQGGLWETQYF. CDR3 sequence (DNA): TGTGCCAGCAGTTACCAGGGGGGTTTATGGGAGACCCAGTACTTC.

This clonotype occurred a few times. The rearrangement joins TRBV27 to TRBJ1-5, with D hard to call. Per the germline V gene, CDR1 is MNHEY and CDR2 is SMNVEV (reference sequence). Trimming pared 5 bases from V and 9 bases from J, leaving 14 bases between. This CDR3 is built from 13 residues. CDR3 amino acids: CASSPTGGRPQHF. In nucleotides, the CDR3 is TGTGCCAGCAGTCCGACCGGCGGGCGGCCCCAGCATTTT.

This clonotype was found a few times. The V gene is TRBV7-2, the J gene TRBJ1-5; maybe TRBD1 (6 bases). The germline CDR1 and CDR2 sequences are SGHTA and FQGNSA. The CDR3 has 12 amino acids. Between the trimmed V and J ends, which lost 4 bases and 7 bases, there was a span of 8 bases. Written as DNA, the CDR3 is TGTGCCAGCAGCTGGGGGCCCCAGCCCCAGCATTTT. Translated, it gives CASSWGPQPQHF.

Ten or more counts support this clonotype. The chain couples TRBV9 to TRBJ2-7, with 9 bases identical to TRBD1. The CDR3 contains 16 residues. Germline CDR1 SGDLS, CDR2 YYNGEE. V lost 3 bases and J lost 0; bases outside the gene matches: 7. The CDR3 loop reads CASSGPRDRVSYEQYV. For the CDR3, the DNA is TGTGCCAGCAGCGGGCCCCGGGACAGGGTCTCCTACGAGCAGTACGTC.